Below are 6 T cell receptor beta chains sequenced from a single sample in a study of T-cell reconstitution after alpha-beta-depleted transplantation in children. This sample's TCRbeta library carried unique molecular identifier barcodes. In TCRdb, the PCR reads were re-called with MiXCR into one record per CDR3 protein. The sample holds some 200,000 distinct CDR3 sequences, roughly 9.1% seen once. Here the sequenced sample was PBMCs, mostly from graft donor cells, taken 360 days after TCRalphabeta/CD19-depleted stem cell transplant. The receptor source for this set is a male patient aged 2-9 years who had a stem cell transplant for acute myeloid leukemia, so the T cells may come from the graft donor.

This clonotype was recorded at least ten times. The CDR3 DNA follows: TGTGCCAGCAGCCTGGACAGACATGAAAAACTGTTTTTT. It yields the protein CASSLDRHEKLFF. The rearrangement links TRBV7-2 to TRBJ1-4, with D maybe TRBD1 (6 bases). With 5 bases removed from V and 6 bases from J, the gap between germline ends came to 10 bases. The CDR3 is made up of 13 amino acids. CDR1 is SGHTA, CDR2 FQGNSA, per germline.

In DNA, the CDR3 is TGCAGTGCGGCGACAGGGGTAGGCCACGAGCAGTACGTC. Its protein is CSAATGVGHEQYV. V is TRBV20-1 and J is TRBJ2-7, with 8 bases matching TRBD1. Germline CDR1 DFQATT, CDR2 SNEGSKA (reference sequence). CDR3 length: 13 amino acids. The J segment lost 5 bases and the V segment lost 6 bases, leaving 9 bases of the junction unmatched.

There are many counts of this clonotype. This rearrangement joins TRBV20-1 to TRBJ2-1, with 8 bases matching TRBD2. In germline, CDR1 is DFQATT, CDR2 SNEGSKA (reference sequence). CDR3 length: 15 residues. After removal of 3 bases from V and 3 bases from J, the junction contained 7 bases not matched to a gene. CDR3 residues: CSARGLVQFYNEQFF. As DNA, the CDR3 is TGCAGTGCTAGGGGACTAGTCCAATTCTACAATGAGCAGTTCTTC.

This clonotype was counted at least ten times. This chain connects TRBV12-3 or TRBV12-4 to TRBJ2-3; weak D call: TRBD2 (5 bases). The CDR3 totals 14 residues. With 6 bases removed from V and 4 bases from J, the gap between germline ends came to 14 bases. The CDR3 DNA follows: TGTGCCAGCAGCCGCTGGGAGATGGCAGATACGCAGTATTTT. It encodes CASSRWEMADTQYF.

The rearrangement links TRBV27 to TRBJ2-1; 11 nucleotides align to TRBD2. The CDR3 sequence is 16 residues long. In germline, CDR1 is MNHEY, CDR2 SMNVEV (reference sequence). J was trimmed by 5 bases and V by 5 bases; bases with no gene match: 8. The CDR3 DNA is TGTGCCAGCAGTCAGACGAGACTAGCGGGGAACAATGAGCAGTTCTTC. This codes for CASSQTRLAGNNEQFF.

This clonotype was seen repeatedly, ten times or more. CDR3 DNA sequence: TGTGCCAGCAGTTACATGCGGGGCTTTCTGATAGATACGCAGTATTTT. It is translated as CASSYMRGFLIDTQYF. This rearrangement joins TRBV6-5 to TRBJ2-3, with D possibly TRBD2 on 6 matching bases. CDR3 length: 16 residues. Germline V gives CDR1 MNHEY, CDR2 SVGAGI. V was shortened by 2 bases and J by 5 bases, with 17 bases between the two germline ends.